The table lists the clone carrying this T cell receptor (beta chain) with a few counts. Per the germline V gene, CDR1 is WSHSY and CDR2 is SAAADI. Trimming left V 2 bases short and J 7 bases short, with 9 bases between. This CDR3 has 14 amino acids. The data originate from a study of CD8+CD57+ T cells in acquired aplastic anemia. Study as a whole: Sorted CD4+ and CD8+ cells yielded DNA averaging about 3.1 ug.

Template material for TCR beta VDJ and CDR3 profiling consisted of genomic DNA. TCRdb itself ran the reads through MiXCR, one entry per CDR3 protein. The sample lists 250,000 to 350,000 distinct CDR3 sequences, approximately 55% occurring once. The source of this sequence is a human donor with severe aplastic anemia or a healthy control (not recorded which). V usage is TRBV10-2 and J usage is TRBJ1-6; D perhaps matches TRBD1 (6 bases). The specimen sequenced was sorted CD4+, CD8+, or CD8+CD57+ T cells (not recorded which) from PBMCs. The CDR3 sequence is CASSEGTSNSPLHF. The CDR3 nucleotides are TGCGCCAGCAGTGAGGGGACATCCAATTCACCCCTCCACTTT.